One sample yielded the 29 T cell receptor beta chains listed below, sequenced in a study of beta chain features in type 1 diabetes. Study observations and caveats: For Type 1 diabetes patients, all four CD4+ subsets carried TCRB CDR3s that were moderately but significantly shorter.

These receptors have no known antigen. Expressed TCRB transcripts got sequenced, as all isolated RNA was reverse transcribed. Sequenced by immunoSEQ multiplex PCR; TCRdb stores in-frame clones only, minus some. The data hold 640,000 or so clones, with 11% to 15% observed a single time. The sequencing input was naive CD4+ T cells from blood. Every receptor here comes from a young man with type 1 diabetes.

Regarding this clone: Other nucleotide sequences from this sample produce the same CDR3. The chain combines TRBV29-1 with TRBJ2-5; the D gene is possibly TRBD2 (5 bases). Germline loops: CDR1 SQVTM, CDR2 ANQGSEA. The CDR3 has 11 amino acids. The V gene lost 6 bases and the J gene lost 5 bases, with 10 bases spanning the gap. CDR3 sequence: CSVAGGETQYF. The CDR3 coding sequence is TGCAGCGTCGCGGGCGGGGAGACCCAGTACTTC.

This clone occurred a few times. The chain has TRBV7-9 and TRBJ1-4, with no clear D. The germline V gene encodes CDR1 SEHNR and CDR2 FQNEAQ (reference sequence). The V and J ends lost 7 bases and 8 bases respectively, with 11 bases between them. The CDR3 loop spans 12 amino acids. CDR3 residues: CASMTGTEKLFF. CDR3 bases: TGTGCCAGCATGACGGGTACGGAAAAACTGTTTTTT.

The V and J genes are TRBV12-5 and TRBJ2-1; tentatively, D is TRBD1 or TRBD2 (6 bases each). Germline V lookup: CDR1 LGHNT, CDR2 FRNRAP. CDR3 length equals 14 residues. Trimming shortened V by 2 bases and J by 12 bases, and 17 bases separated the two germline ends. CDR3 in DNA: TGTGCTAGTGGTTTGTTTCCCGGGGGCCGGGGGCAGTTCTTC. Its translation: CASGLFPGGRGQFF.

This chain uses TRBV30 with TRBJ2-2, with TRBD1 as a possible D gene (5 bases). In germline, CDR1 is GTSNPN, CDR2 SVGIG (reference sequence). With 4 bases removed from V and 4 bases from J, the gap between germline ends came to 13 bases. The CDR3 is 14 residues long. The CDR3 spells CAWNIGVLTGELFF. The CDR3 DNA is TGTGCCTGGAACATAGGGGTTCTCACCGGGGAGCTGTTTTTT.

This clone has a handful of counts. This chain connects TRBV6-1 to TRBJ2-1, with a weak D call TRBD2 (5 bases). Germline values: CDR1 MNHNS, CDR2 SASEGT. The CDR3 consists of 14 residues. V lost 7 bases and J 2 bases, leaving 12 bases between the germline ends. The CDR3 reads CASTGSFTYNEQFF. The DNA of the CDR3 is TGTGCCAGCACGGGGTCTTTCACCTACAATGAGCAGTTCTTC.

The CDR3 DNA reads as TGTGCCAGCAGTTCCAACGCCCAGCATTTT. Protein sequence: CASSSNAQHF. The chain is built from TRBV28 and TRBJ1-5, with unresolved D. This CDR3 has 10 residues. Germline values: CDR1 MDHEN, CDR2 SYDVKM. The V and J ends lost 4 bases and 11 bases respectively, with 6 bases between them.

This clone has more than one count but fewer than ten. The chain is built from TRBV7-2 and TRBJ2-5; D unclear. This CDR3 spans 15 amino acids. The germline CDR1 and CDR2 sequences are SGHTA and FQGNSA. Deletions cut 9 bases from V and 2 bases from J, with 19 bases between. CDR3 bases: TGTGCCAGTGTCCTACGGCTATCCTCTCAAGAGACCCAGTACTTC. Encoded protein: CASVLRLSSQETQYF.

This chain uses TRBV18 with TRBJ1-2; the match to TRBD1 covers 7 bases. Germline V gene sequence: CDR1 KGHSH, CDR2 LQKENI. The V and J ends lost 2 bases and 6 bases, in that order; junction bases with no gene match: 12. The CDR3 is made up of 16 amino acids. This CDR3 is CASSPWDSPPVDGYTF. For the CDR3, the DNA is TGTGCCAGCTCACCATGGGACAGCCCCCCGGTTGATGGCTACACCTTC.

The genes are TRBV6-5 and TRBJ2-5; 7 bases agree with TRBD2. Germline V gene lookup returns CDR1 MNHEY and CDR2 SVGAGI. J gave up 2 bases and V 6 bases, and 9 bases lay outside the gene matches. This CDR3 spans 15 amino acids. CDR3 coding DNA: TGTGCCAGCAGGTCACACCTAGCGGCACAAGAGACCCAGTACTTC. As protein: CASRSHLAAQETQYF.

The gene calls are TRBV30 and TRBJ2-7; possible D gene TRBD1, 6 bases. From germline, CDR1 is GTSNPN and CDR2 SVGIG (reference sequence). CDR3 length equals 15 residues. V was cut by 3 bases and J by 2 bases, with 17 bases left in between. The CDR3 protein is CAWRSIHREPYEQYF. CDR3 sequence (DNA): TGTGCCTGGAGGTCCATCCACAGGGAACCCTACGAGCAGTACTTC. The full variable domain, its missing parts supplied by reference TRBV30 and TRBJ2-7, is SQTIHQWPATLVQPVGSPLSLECTVEGTSNPNLYWYRQAAGRGLQLLFYSVGIGQISSEVPQNLSASRPQDRQFILSSKKLLLSDSGFYLCAWRSIHREPYEQYFGPGTRLTVT.

This clone was seen a few times. The chain carries TRBV20-1 and TRBJ1-1; no clear D gene. The CDR3 loop spans 9 amino acids. Germline V lookup: CDR1 DFQATT, CDR2 SNEGSKA (reference sequence). V lost 6 bases to trimming and J lost 11 bases, with 10 bases between them. The CDR3 DNA reads as TGCAGTGCCTCTACGGGGGCTTTCTTT. Protein: CSASTGAFF.

This chain uses TRBV5-1 with TRBJ2-2; 8 positions match TRBD1. The CDR3 loop spans 14 amino acids. Unmatched junction bases numbered 3, after V lost 7 bases and J lost 1 base. CDR1 is SGHRS, CDR2 YFSETQ, per germline. The CDR3 DNA reads TGCGCCAGCGTCGGGACAGGGAACACCGGGGAGCTGTTTTTT. Residues: CASVGTGNTGELFF. Together with reference TRBV5-1 and TRBJ2-2, the CDR3 gives the full variable domain: KAGVTQTPRYLIKTRGQQVTLSCSPISGHRSVSWYQQTPGQGLQFLFEYFSETQRNKGNFPGRFSGRQFSNSRSEMNVSTLELGDSALYLCASVGTGNTGELFFGEGSRLTVL.

The chain uses TRBV2 and TRBJ2-1; TRBD1 aligns across 8 bases. Germline assignment: CDR1 SNHLY and CDR2 FYNNEI. V shed 5 bases, J shed 4 bases, and the junction held 7 bases outside the gene matches. The CDR3 runs 15 residues. The CDR3 reads CASSPDRGTYNEQFF. The CDR3 DNA sequence: TGTGCCAGCAGTCCTGACAGGGGTACTTACAATGAGCAGTTCTTC.

This clone was seen more than once but under ten times. This chain connects TRBV7-9 to TRBJ2-3; D unresolved. Trimming took off 5 bases at V and 3 bases at J, with 15 bases between the two ends. CDR3 length equals 15 residues. Germline-derived CDR1 and CDR2 are SEHNR and FQNEAQ (reference sequence). CDR3 residues: CASSLGSWKTDTQYF. In DNA, the CDR3 is TGTGCCAGCAGCCTCGGTAGCTGGAAGACAGATACGCAGTATTTT.

The chain joins TRBV7-2 to TRBJ2-3, with 7 bases identical to TRBD2. Unmatched junction bases numbered 15, after V lost 6 bases and J lost 6 bases. The V gene's germline CDR1 is SGHTA and CDR2 FQGNSA. The CDR3 is 16 amino acids. The chain's CDR3 is CASRAGGSGFRDTQYF. The CDR3 bases are TGTGCCAGCAGGGCCGGCGGGAGCGGGTTTAGGGATACGCAGTATTTT.

This rearrangement joins TRBV30 to TRBJ1-5, with a weak D call TRBD1 (6 bases). The CDR3 consists of 13 residues. The V and J ends lost 2 bases and 6 bases respectively, with 11 bases between them. The germline V gene encodes CDR1 GTSNPN and CDR2 SVGIG (reference sequence). CDR3 loop: CAWSFQGSQPQHF. The CDR3 bases are TGTGCCTGGAGTTTCCAGGGGAGTCAGCCCCAGCATTTT.

In its sample, this clone was seen a few times. V and J are TRBV19 and TRBJ1-2; D remains ambiguous. Deletions cut 8 bases from V and 8 bases from J, with 12 bases between. Germline loops: CDR1 LNHDA, CDR2 SQIVND (reference sequence). This CDR3 comprises 11 residues. The CDR3 DNA reads as TGTGCCAGTGGTCCCTCCTGGGGCTACACCTTC. It is translated as CASGPSWGYTF.

The chain combines TRBV9 with TRBJ2-1; 10 nucleotides agree with TRBD2. Trimming removed 0 bases from V and 9 bases from J; junction bases left unmatched: 12. This CDR3 has 17 residues. CDR1 is SGDLS and CDR2 is YYNGEE in the germline V gene. In nucleotides, the CDR3 is TGTGCCAGCAGCGTAGCTGCGGCGGCTAGCGGGAGTAGTGAGCAGTTCTTC. As protein: CASSVAAAASGSSEQFF.

This clone has just a few counts. The gene calls are TRBV9 and TRBJ2-4; D may be TRBD1 or TRBD2 (6 bases each). Trimming left V 7 bases short and J 3 bases short, with 17 bases between. There are 15 residues in the CDR3. Germline loops: CDR1 SGDLS, CDR2 YYNGEE. The DNA of the CDR3 is TGTGCCAGCTCCCCGGAGGAGGGGGGCAAAAACATTCAGTACTTC. Protein sequence: CASSPEEGGKNIQYF.

The chain joins TRBV7-2 to TRBJ1-2; TRBD1 might be the D (6 bases). V dropped 5 bases and J dropped 0 bases, with 16 bases sitting between them. CDR3 length equals 16 residues. Germline V lookup: CDR1 SGHTA, CDR2 FQGNSA. This CDR3 is CASSLTRQASNYGYTF. The CDR3 coding sequence is TGTGCCAGCAGCCTCACAAGACAGGCCTCTAACTATGGCTACACCTTC.

The sample holds a few counts of this clone. The chain recombines TRBV5-1 with TRBJ2-3, with D maybe TRBD1 (6 bases). Germline V CDR1 and CDR2: SGHRS, YFSETQ. CDR3 length equals 14 residues. The V end was cut by 0 bases, the J end by 4 bases, with 9 bases between. The CDR3 DNA is TGCGCCAGCAGCTTGGGCAGGGGAGCAGATACGCAGTATTTT. This encodes CASSLGRGADTQYF.

V is TRBV2 and J is TRBJ2-1; 8 bases are shared with TRBD2. The length of the CDR3 is 14 residues. The V segment lost 8 bases and the J segment 2 bases; nucleotides outside the gene matches: 5. The germline gives CDR1 SNHLY, CDR2 FYNNEI. In DNA, the CDR3 is TGTGCCAGCGGAACTAGCGGTACCTACAATGAGCAGTTCTTC. Amino acids: CASGTSGTYNEQFF.

The chain carries TRBV19 and TRBJ2-6; D ambiguous. V was clipped by 1 base and J by 1 base, with 5 bases between them. Germline CDR1 and CDR2: LNHDA and SQIVND (reference sequence). The CDR3 covers 15 residues. As DNA, the CDR3 is TGTGCCAGTAGTATAGGGCCTTCTGGGGCCAACGTCCTGACTTTC. Its translation: CASSIGPSGANVLTF.

V is TRBV13 and J is TRBJ1-5, with D possibly matching TRBD1 (5 bases). Between the trimmed V and J ends, which lost 4 bases and 5 bases, there was a span of 15 bases. From germline, CDR1 is PRHDT and CDR2 FYEKMQ (reference sequence). The CDR3 spans 15 residues. DNA for the CDR3: TGTGCCAGCAGCTGTTGGGGGAGGGGCTATCAGCCCCAGCATTTT. Translation: CASSCWGRGYQPQHF.

J is TRBJ2-7 and V is TRBV6-5; 9 bases map to TRBD1. The germline V gene has CDR1 MNHEY and CDR2 SVGAGI. Trimming took 5 bases from V and 3 from J; bases not matched to a gene: 8. The CDR3 is 15 amino acids. The DNA for the CDR3 is TGTGCCAGCAGTCAGGACAGGGGCGATGTCTACGAGCAGTACTTC. Its translation: CASSQDRGDVYEQYF.

This clone was seen only a few times. V gene TRBV28 combines with J gene TRBJ1-4; 8 bases align to TRBD1. The germline V gene encodes CDR1 MDHEN and CDR2 SYDVKM. This CDR3 has 13 amino acids. V lost 8 bases to trimming and J lost 8 bases; unmatched junction nucleotides: 7. The CDR3 nucleotides read TGTGCCAGCCTCGACAGGGGAGGGGAAAAACTGTTTTTT. Its translation is CASLDRGGEKLFF.

This chain uses TRBV5-6 with TRBJ1-1; TRBD1 matches at 8 bases. The germline V gene has CDR1 SGHDT and CDR2 YYEEEE. With 0 bases clipped from V and 1 base from J, the junction kept 5 bases outside the gene matches. The CDR3 is made up of 16 amino acids. The DNA of the CDR3 is TGTGCCAGCAGCTTGGGGACAGGGCGAGCGAACACTGAAGCTTTCTTT. Amino acids: CASSLGTGRANTEAFF. Looking up the rest from reference TRBV5-6 and TRBJ1-1 gives the full variable domain: DAGVTQSPTHLIKTRGQQVTLRCSPKSGHDTVSWYQQALGQGPQFIFQYYEEEERQRGNFPDRFSGHQFPNYSSELNVNALLLGDSALYLCASSLGTGRANTEAFFGQGTRLTVV.

The gene calls are TRBV30 and TRBJ1-2; D unresolved. V was pared by 2 bases and J by 0 bases, with 10 bases between. The CDR3 is 14 amino acids. Germline V gene lookup returns CDR1 GTSNPN and CDR2 SVGIG (reference sequence). The CDR3 nucleotides read TGTGCCTGGAGTTTAGTCCTGGCTAACTATGGCTACACCTTC. It translates to CAWSLVLANYGYTF.

This clone has more than one count but fewer than ten. The gene calls are TRBV6-5 and TRBJ2-5; D is perhaps TRBD2 (5 bases). The CDR3 runs to 13 residues. V was trimmed by 4 bases and J by 2 bases, leaving 8 bases between them. CDR1 and CDR2 from the germline V gene are MNHEY and SVGAGI. The CDR3: CASSFERQETQYF. DNA of the CDR3: TGTGCCAGCAGTTTCGAGCGGCAAGAGACCCAGTACTTC.